The 27 T cell receptor beta chains below all came from one sample that was sequenced in a study of blood T cell repertoires in COVID-19. Sequencing was performed with immunoSEQ multiplex PCR; in TCRdb, only in-frame clones are kept and a portion is missing. The table lists roughly 180,000 clones, 65% to 90% of them singletons, with around 11% in the top ten. Sequenced: PBMCs or T cells enriched from blood (not recorded which). The receptors originated from a middle-aged man who had recovered from COVID-19.

The gene calls are TRBV6-5 and TRBJ1-2, with 7 bases matching TRBD1. Germline V gene lookup returns CDR1 MNHEY and CDR2 SVGAGI. This CDR3 has 13 residues. V shed 6 bases and J 8 bases; nucleotides not matched to a gene: 9. For the CDR3, the DNA is TGTGCCAGCAGGAGGACAGGCGGCGGGGGCTACACCTTC. As protein: CASRRTGGGGYTF.

This chain connects TRBV15 to TRBJ2-1, with 8 bases matching TRBD1. V trimming: 1 base; J trimming: 1 base; junction bases outside the gene matches: 3. Germline V gene lookup returns CDR1 LNHNV and CDR2 YYDKDF (reference sequence). The CDR3 is 16 residues long. The CDR3 reads CATSRGGQGSYNEQFF. The CDR3 DNA is TGTGCCACCAGCAGAGGAGGACAGGGTTCCTACAATGAGCAGTTCTTC.

This clone was recorded once. This chain joins TRBV27 and TRBJ2-1, with 7 bases that match TRBD1. J gave up 3 bases and V 3 bases, and 5 bases lay outside the gene matches. In germline, CDR1 is MNHEY, CDR2 SMNVEV (reference sequence). There are 15 residues in the CDR3. CDR3 sequence reads: CASSFLGQVYNEQFF. The CDR3 DNA follows: TGTGCCAGCAGTTTTTTAGGACAGGTCTACAATGAGCAGTTCTTC.

This clone was seen once. The chain is built from TRBV20-1 and TRBJ1-2, with 10 bases identical to TRBD1. The CDR3 consists of 14 residues. V was clipped by 3 bases and J by 6 bases; unmatched bases: 7. CDR1 DFQATT and CDR2 SNEGSKA come from the germline V gene (reference sequence). CDR3 DNA sequence: TGCAGTGCTAGTGGAGGGACAGGGGTAAATGGCTACACCTTC. It translates to CSASGGTGVNGYTF.

V is TRBV28 and J is TRBJ1-2; 9 bases agree with TRBD1. Unmatched junction bases numbered 10, after V lost 5 bases and J lost 6 bases. CDR3 length: 15 amino acids. Germline CDR1 and CDR2: MDHEN and SYDVKM. Here the CDR3 reads CASSPPGQGRNGYTF. The CDR3 bases are TGTGCCAGCAGTCCCCCGGGACAGGGAAGGAATGGCTACACCTTC.

The chain joins TRBV28 to TRBJ2-7, with 8 positions matching TRBD1. V was pared by 6 bases and J by 7 bases, with 8 bases of the junction left unmatched. Germline V lookup: CDR1 MDHEN, CDR2 SYDVKM. The CDR3 is 13 amino acids. In nucleotides, the CDR3 is TGTGCCAGCAGACGCCAGGGGGCAGGAGAGCAGTACGTC. This codes for CASRRQGAGEQYV.

The gene calls are TRBV7-2 and TRBJ1-2; possibly TRBD1 for D (6 bases). Looked up from germline, CDR1 is SGHTA and CDR2 is FQGNSA. V shed 6 bases and J shed 8 bases, with 16 bases lying between them. This CDR3 is built from 13 residues. CDR3 in amino acids: CASSTGTSMGYTF. The CDR3 DNA reads TGTGCCAGCAGTACAGGGACCTCTATGGGCTACACCTTC.

J is TRBJ2-4 and V is TRBV3-1 (or the pseudogene TRBV3-2); 8 bases fit TRBD1. CDR1 and CDR2 (germline): LGHDT, YNNKEL (reference sequence). This CDR3 region has 15 residues. J gave up 8 bases and V 0 bases, and 6 bases lay outside the gene matches. In nucleotides, the CDR3 is TGTGCCAGCAGCCAAGATTTTGGACAGGGTGACATTCAGTACTTC. This encodes CASSQDFGQGDIQYF.

The gene calls are TRBV11-2 and TRBJ2-5, with D possibly TRBD1 on 6 matching bases. V was shortened by 2 bases and J by 5 bases, with 12 bases between the two germline ends. This CDR3 is built from 14 residues. CDR1 is SGHAT, CDR2 FQNNGV, per germline. CDR3 residues: CASSLSGQGETQYF. CDR3 nucleotide sequence: TGTGCCAGCAGCTTAAGCGGCCAGGGGGAGACCCAGTACTTC.

The chain carries TRBV30 and TRBJ2-1; 7 nucleotides match TRBD2. Germline V gene sequence: CDR1 GTSNPN, CDR2 SVGIG (reference sequence). V was pared by 5 bases and J by 4 bases, with 17 bases of the junction left unmatched. The CDR3 has 17 amino acids. CDR3 sequence reads: CAWGTSSLADYYNEQFF. The CDR3 nucleotides are TGTGCCTGGGGGACCTCCAGCCTAGCGGACTATTACAATGAGCAGTTCTTC.

The gene calls are TRBV7-9 and TRBJ2-7, with 9 positions matching TRBD1. V shed 7 bases and J 6 bases; nucleotides not matched to a gene: 10. The CDR3 loop spans 14 amino acids. Germline lookup yields CDR1 SEHNR and CDR2 FQNEAQ (reference sequence). The CDR3 sequence is CASKQGASTLEQYV. CDR3 in DNA: TGTGCCAGCAAACAGGGGGCCTCCACGCTCGAGCAGTACGTC.

The rearrangement links TRBV2 to TRBJ1-1, with a weak D call TRBD1 (6 bases). V was shortened by 8 bases and J by 3 bases, with 13 bases between the two germline ends. Germline V gives CDR1 SNHLY, CDR2 FYNNEI. The CDR3 has 13 amino acids. CDR3 in DNA: TGTGCCAGCTCCCCGGGGGGCCACACTGAAGCTTTCTTT. Translating gives CASSPGGHTEAFF.

The CDR3 DNA follows: TGTGCCAGCAGTGCTCAGGGGGTGAACACTGAAGCTTTCTTT. It yields the protein CASSAQGVNTEAFF. The V call is TRBV2, the J call TRBJ1-1; 7 nucleotides match TRBD1. Per the germline V gene, CDR1 is SNHLY and CDR2 is FYNNEI. The J segment lost 0 bases and the V segment lost 4 bases, leaving 2 bases of the junction unmatched. The CDR3 sequence is 14 residues long.

The V and J genes are TRBV19 and TRBJ1-1; 9 bases map to TRBD1. Looked up from germline, CDR1 is LNHDA and CDR2 is SQIVND (reference sequence). After removal of 8 bases from V and 7 bases from J, the junction contained 17 bases not matched to a gene. The CDR3 extends over 16 amino acids. DNA for the CDR3: TGTGCCAGTTGCGGAACGGGGGACAGGGATTTCAGTGAAGCTTTCTTT. It specifies CASCGTGDRDFSEAFF.

This chain connects TRBV7-8 to TRBJ2-5; 7 nucleotides agree with TRBD1. The ends lost 5 bases at V and 4 bases at J; junction bases unmatched: 7. The CDR3 is 14 residues long. The germline V gene has CDR1 SGHVS and CDR2 FQNEAQ. The CDR3 loop is CASSLRQGGETQYF. CDR3 bases: TGTGCCAGCAGCCTAAGACAGGGCGGAGAGACCCAGTACTTC.

V is TRBV11-2 and J is TRBJ1-2; 10 bases map to TRBD1. This CDR3 is 13 amino acids long. Germline V lookup: CDR1 SGHAT, CDR2 FQNNGV. V gave up 5 bases and J gave up 6 bases; unmatched junction bases: 3. The CDR3 nucleotides read TGTGCCAGCAGCCCGGGACAGGGGAATGGCTACACCTTC. The encoded protein is CASSPGQGNGYTF.

V usage is TRBV7-9 and J usage is TRBJ2-7; D is unresolved. Trimming cost V 5 bases and J 5 bases, with 10 bases left between them. The CDR3 sequence is 12 residues long. Germline assignment: CDR1 SEHNR and CDR2 FQNEAQ (reference sequence). The CDR3 protein is CASSPRINEQYF. CDR3 coding DNA: TGTGCCAGCAGCCCTAGGATAAACGAGCAGTACTTC.

The chain has TRBV5-4 and TRBJ1-1, with TRBD1 identical over 7 bases. The CDR3 has 15 amino acids. Germline V gene sequence: CDR1 SGHNT, CDR2 YYREEE (reference sequence). V shed 4 bases and J 0 bases; nucleotides not matched to a gene: 6. CDR3 in amino acids: CASSPTGLMNTEAFF. The DNA for the CDR3 is TGTGCCAGCAGCCCGACAGGGTTAATGAACACTGAAGCTTTCTTT.

This clone showed up just a few times. The genes are TRBV7-2 and TRBJ1-3, with 8 bases aligning to TRBD1. Germline-derived CDR1 and CDR2 are SGHTA and FQGNSA. The CDR3 totals 16 residues. V shed 3 bases, J shed 3 bases, and the junction held 7 bases outside the gene matches. Here the CDR3 DNA reads TGTGCCAGCAGCTTGGGCGACAGGGGTATTGGAAACACCATATATTTT. Translated, it gives CASSLGDRGIGNTIYF.

The CDR3 nucleotides read TGCGCCAGCAGCTTGGCCGGAGGGGTCGGTAATGAAAAACTGTTTTTT. The encoded protein is CASSLAGGVGNEKLFF. The chain links TRBV5-1 to TRBJ1-4; a possible D gene is TRBD1 (5 bases). CDR1 and CDR2 (germline): SGHRS, YFSETQ. The V end lost 0 bases, the J end lost 4 bases, and 13 bases lay between the germline ends. The CDR3 has 16 residues. Drawing the rest from reference TRBV5-1 and TRBJ1-4, the complete variable domain is KAGVTQTPRYLIKTRGQQVTLSCSPISGHRSVSWYQQTPGQGLQFLFEYFSETQRNKGNFPGRFSGRQFSNSRSEMNVSTLELGDSALYLCASSLAGGVGNEKLFFGSGTQLSVL.

This clone has a count of ten or more. The genes are TRBV30 and TRBJ1-6, with no clear D. This CDR3 is 12 amino acids long. Trimming took 7 bases from V and 10 from J, leaving 14 bases between them. Germline CDR1 and CDR2: GTSNPN and SVGIG (reference sequence). The CDR3 spells CASTRDRSPLHF. CDR3 nucleotide sequence: TGTGCCTCCACACGGGATCGGTCACCCCTCCACTTT.

The genes are TRBV18 and TRBJ2-3; TRBD2 aligns across 12 bases. The J segment lost 5 bases and the V segment lost 11 bases, leaving 14 bases of the junction unmatched. The CDR3 is 16 amino acids. Germline values: CDR1 KGHSH, CDR2 LQKENI. Here the CDR3 reads CAAAPLAGGPEDTQYF. The CDR3 DNA follows: TGTGCCGCGGCCCCGCTAGCGGGAGGGCCCGAAGATACGCAGTATTTT.

This clone was found a few times. The chain joins TRBV10-2 to TRBJ2-1, with a tentative D call TRBD1 (6 bases). V lost 0 bases, J lost 13 bases, and 13 bases lay in between. Germline loops: CDR1 WSHSY, CDR2 SAAADI. This CDR3 has 13 residues. The CDR3 protein is CASSESKGVGQFF. The CDR3 DNA reads as TGCGCCAGCAGTGAGTCGAAGGGGGTTGGTCAGTTCTTC.

This chain uses TRBV7-2 with TRBJ1-5, with TRBD1 as a possible D gene (5 bases). The CDR3 spans 15 residues. V lost 1 base to trimming and J lost 11 bases, with 18 bases between them. Germline V lookup: CDR1 SGHTA, CDR2 FQGNSA. CDR3 nucleotides: TGTGCCAGCAGCTTAGGGGGTACAGGCAATCTGGCCCAGCATTTT. This encodes CASSLGGTGNLAQHF. Full variable domain (outside the CDR3, taken from reference TRBV7-2 and TRBJ1-5): GAGVSQSPSNKVTEKGKDVELRCDPISGHTALYWYRQSLGQGLEFLIYFQGNSAPDKSGLPSDRFSAERTGGSVSTLTIQRTQQEDSAVYLCASSLGGTGNLAQHFGDGTRLSIL.

The chain uses TRBV3-1 (or the pseudogene TRBV3-2) and TRBJ2-1, with 9 bases aligning to TRBD2. CDR1 is LGHDT, CDR2 YNNKEL, per germline (reference sequence). The CDR3 has 17 residues. The V segment lost 0 bases and the J segment 3 bases; nucleotides outside the gene matches: 6. The CDR3 DNA follows: TGTGCCAGCAGCCAAGAATCACTAGCGGGCCACTACAATGAGCAGTTCTTC. This gives the protein CASSQESLAGHYNEQFF.

To note about this clone: Distinct nucleotide sequences in the sample also encode this CDR3. The V gene is TRBV5-1, the J gene TRBJ2-5; D not certain. This CDR3 contains 12 residues. The ends were cut back, 4 bases at V and 3 bases at J, with 7 bases in the middle. CDR1 and CDR2 from the germline V gene are SGHRS and YFSETQ. The CDR3 loop is CASSPREETQYF. The CDR3 nucleotides are TGCGCCAGCAGCCCCCGGGAAGAGACCCAGTACTTC.

This chain connects TRBV6-6 to TRBJ2-2; 7 bases agree with TRBD2. Germline CDR1 is MNHNY and CDR2 is SVGAGI (reference sequence). This CDR3 has 16 residues. The V gene end was trimmed by 2 bases and the J gene end by 7 bases; junction bases not matched to a gene: 10. CDR3 region: CASSYIGGSAGGELFF. The CDR3 region has the DNA TGTGCCAGCAGTTACATTGGCGGGAGCGCCGGCGGGGAGCTGTTTTTT.